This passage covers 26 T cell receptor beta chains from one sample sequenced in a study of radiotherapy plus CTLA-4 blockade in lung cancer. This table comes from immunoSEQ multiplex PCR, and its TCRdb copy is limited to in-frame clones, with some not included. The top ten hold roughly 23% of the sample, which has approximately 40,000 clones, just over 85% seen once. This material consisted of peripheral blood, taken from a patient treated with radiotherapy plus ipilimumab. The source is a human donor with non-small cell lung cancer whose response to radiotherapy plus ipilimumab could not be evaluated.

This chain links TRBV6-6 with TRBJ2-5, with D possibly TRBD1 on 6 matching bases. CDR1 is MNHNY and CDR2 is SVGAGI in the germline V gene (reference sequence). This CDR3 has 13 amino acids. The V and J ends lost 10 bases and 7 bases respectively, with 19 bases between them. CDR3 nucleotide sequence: TGTGCCACCCGGGTCAGTAGGGGGAGGACCCAGTACTTC. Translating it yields CATRVSRGRTQYF.

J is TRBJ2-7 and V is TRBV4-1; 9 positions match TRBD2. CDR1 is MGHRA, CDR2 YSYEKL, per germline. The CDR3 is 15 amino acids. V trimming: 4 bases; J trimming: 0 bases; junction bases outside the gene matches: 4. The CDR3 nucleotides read TGCGCCAGCAGCCCTCGACTAGCGGACTCCTACGAGCAGTACTTC. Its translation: CASSPRLADSYEQYF.

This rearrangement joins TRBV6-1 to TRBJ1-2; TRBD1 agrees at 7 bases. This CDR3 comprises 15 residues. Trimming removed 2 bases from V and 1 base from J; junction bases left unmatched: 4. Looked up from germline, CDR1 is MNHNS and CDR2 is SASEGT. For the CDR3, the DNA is TGTGCCAGCAGTGAATTCGGACAGGATAACTATGGCTACACCTTC. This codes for CASSEFGQDNYGYTF.

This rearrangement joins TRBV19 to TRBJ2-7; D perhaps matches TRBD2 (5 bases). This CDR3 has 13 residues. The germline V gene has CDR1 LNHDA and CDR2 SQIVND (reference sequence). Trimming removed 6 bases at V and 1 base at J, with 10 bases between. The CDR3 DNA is TGTGCCAGTAGCCGGGGTTTTTCCTACGAGCAGTACTTC. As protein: CASSRGFSYEQYF. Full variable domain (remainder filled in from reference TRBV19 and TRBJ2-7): DGGITQSPKYLFRKEGQNVTLSCEQNLNHDAMYWYRQDPGQGLRLIYYSQIVNDFQKGDIAEGYSVSREKKESFPLTVTSAQKNPTAFYLCASSRGFSYEQYFGPGTRLTVT.

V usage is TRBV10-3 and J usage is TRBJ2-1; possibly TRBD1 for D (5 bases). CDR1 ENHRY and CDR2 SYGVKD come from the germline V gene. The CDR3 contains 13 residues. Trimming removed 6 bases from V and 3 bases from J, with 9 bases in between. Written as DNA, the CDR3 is TGTGCCATCAGGGGCAGGGACTACAATGAGCAGTTCTTC. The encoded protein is CAIRGRDYNEQFF.

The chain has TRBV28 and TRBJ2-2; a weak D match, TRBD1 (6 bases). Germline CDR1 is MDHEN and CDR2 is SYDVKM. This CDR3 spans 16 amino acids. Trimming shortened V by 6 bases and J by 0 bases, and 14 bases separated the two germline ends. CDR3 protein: CASRGTLGANTGELFF. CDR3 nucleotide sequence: TGTGCCAGCAGGGGGACATTAGGAGCGAACACCGGGGAGCTGTTTTTT.

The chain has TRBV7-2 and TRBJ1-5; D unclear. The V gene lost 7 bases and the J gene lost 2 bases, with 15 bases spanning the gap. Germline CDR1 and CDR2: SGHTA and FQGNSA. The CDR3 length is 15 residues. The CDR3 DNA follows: TGTGCCAGCACCCCAGGCGGGATAGGCAATCAGCCCCAGCATTTT. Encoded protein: CASTPGGIGNQPQHF.

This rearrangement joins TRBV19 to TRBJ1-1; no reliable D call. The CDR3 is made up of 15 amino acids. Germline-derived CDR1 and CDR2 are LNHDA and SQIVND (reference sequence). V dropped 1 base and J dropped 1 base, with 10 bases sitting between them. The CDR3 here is CASSIGGNQNTEAFF. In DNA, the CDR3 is TGTGCCAGTAGTATAGGAGGGAACCAGAACACTGAAGCTTTCTTT.

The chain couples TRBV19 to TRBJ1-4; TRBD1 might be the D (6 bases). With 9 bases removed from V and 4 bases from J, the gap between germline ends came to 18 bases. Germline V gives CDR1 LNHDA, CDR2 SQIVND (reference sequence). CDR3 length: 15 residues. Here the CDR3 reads CASSGGQGLNEKLFF. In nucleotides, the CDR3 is TGTGCCAGCTCGGGGGGGCAGGGACTTAATGAAAAACTGTTTTTT.

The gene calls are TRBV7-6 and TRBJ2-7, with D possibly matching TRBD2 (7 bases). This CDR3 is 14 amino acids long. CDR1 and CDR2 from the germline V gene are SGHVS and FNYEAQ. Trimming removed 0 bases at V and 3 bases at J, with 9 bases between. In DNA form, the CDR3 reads TGTGCCAGCAGCTTAGCGGGAGGGGGCTACGAGCAGTACTTC. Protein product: CASSLAGGGYEQYF.

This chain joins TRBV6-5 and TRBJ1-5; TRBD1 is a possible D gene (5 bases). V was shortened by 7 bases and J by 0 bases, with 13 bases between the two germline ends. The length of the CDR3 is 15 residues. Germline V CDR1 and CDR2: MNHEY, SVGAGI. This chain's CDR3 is CASKVRGSSNQPQHF. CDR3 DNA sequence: TGTGCCAGCAAGGTTAGGGGATCTAGCAATCAGCCCCAGCATTTT.

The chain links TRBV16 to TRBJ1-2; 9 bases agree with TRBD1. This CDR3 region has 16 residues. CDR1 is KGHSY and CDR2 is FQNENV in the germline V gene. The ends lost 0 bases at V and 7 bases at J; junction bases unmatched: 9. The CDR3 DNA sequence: TGTGCCAGCAGCCAATCCTCACAGGGGGCCATCCGTGGCTACACCTTC. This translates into CASSQSSQGAIRGYTF.

DNA of the CDR3: TGTGCCAGCAGCTTGGGACAGGGGGTTGAAAAACTGTTTTTT. Translated: CASSLGQGVEKLFF. The rearrangement uses TRBV7-9 and TRBJ1-4; 11 bases match TRBD1. The germline V gene encodes CDR1 SEHNR and CDR2 FQNEAQ (reference sequence). The CDR3 is 14 residues long. V shed 3 bases, J shed 7 bases, and the junction held 1 base outside the gene matches.

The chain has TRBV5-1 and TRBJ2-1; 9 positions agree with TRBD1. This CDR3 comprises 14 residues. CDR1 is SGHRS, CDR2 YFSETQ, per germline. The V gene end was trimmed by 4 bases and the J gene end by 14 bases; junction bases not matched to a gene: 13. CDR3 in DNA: TGCGCCAGCAGCAGTTCCGGGACAGGGTCGGTGAAGTTCTTC. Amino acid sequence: CASSSSGTGSVKFF.

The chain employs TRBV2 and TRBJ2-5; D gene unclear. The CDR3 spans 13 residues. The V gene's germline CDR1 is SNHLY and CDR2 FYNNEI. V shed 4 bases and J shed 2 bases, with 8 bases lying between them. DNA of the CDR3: TGTGCCAGCAGTGTGTACCAGCAAGAGACCCAGTACTTC. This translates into CASSVYQQETQYF.

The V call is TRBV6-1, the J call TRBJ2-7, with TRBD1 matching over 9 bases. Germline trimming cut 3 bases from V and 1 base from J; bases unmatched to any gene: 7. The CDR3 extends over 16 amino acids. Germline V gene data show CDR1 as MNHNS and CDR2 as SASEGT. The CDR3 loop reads CASSDQAGTGSYEQYF. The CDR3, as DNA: TGTGCCAGCAGTGACCAGGCCGGGACAGGGTCCTACGAGCAGTACTTC.

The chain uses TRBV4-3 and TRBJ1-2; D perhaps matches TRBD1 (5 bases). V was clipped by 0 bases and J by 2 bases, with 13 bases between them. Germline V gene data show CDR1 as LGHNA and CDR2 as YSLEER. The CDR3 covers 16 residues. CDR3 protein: CASSQDWASGNYGYTF. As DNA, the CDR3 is TGCGCCAGCAGCCAAGATTGGGCCTCAGGGAACTATGGCTACACCTTC.

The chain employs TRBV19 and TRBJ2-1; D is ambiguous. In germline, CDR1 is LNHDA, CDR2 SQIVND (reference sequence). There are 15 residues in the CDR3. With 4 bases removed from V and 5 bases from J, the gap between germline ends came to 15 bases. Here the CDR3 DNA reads TGTGCCAGTAGTACCCGCCGCTATACCGACAATGAGCAGTTCTTC. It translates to CASSTRRYTDNEQFF.

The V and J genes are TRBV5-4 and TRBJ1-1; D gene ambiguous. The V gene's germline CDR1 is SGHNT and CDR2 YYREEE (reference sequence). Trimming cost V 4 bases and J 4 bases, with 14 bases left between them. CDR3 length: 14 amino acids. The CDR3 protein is CASSPPAGGTEAFF. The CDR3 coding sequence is TGTGCCAGCAGCCCTCCCGCGGGCGGCACTGAAGCTTTCTTT.

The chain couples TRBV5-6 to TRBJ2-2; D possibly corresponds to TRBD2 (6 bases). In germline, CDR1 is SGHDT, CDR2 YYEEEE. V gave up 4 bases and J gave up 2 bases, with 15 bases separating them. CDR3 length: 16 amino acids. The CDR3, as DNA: TGTGCCAGCAGCACTCCGGGAGCCGGAAACACCGGGGAGCTGTTTTTT. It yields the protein CASSTPGAGNTGELFF.

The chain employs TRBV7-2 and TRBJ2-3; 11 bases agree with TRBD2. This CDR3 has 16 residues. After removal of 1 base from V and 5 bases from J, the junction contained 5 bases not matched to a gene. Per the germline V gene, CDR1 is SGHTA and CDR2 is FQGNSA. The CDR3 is CASSLGSGGAVDTQYF. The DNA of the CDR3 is TGTGCCAGCAGCTTAGGTAGCGGGGGGGCAGTAGATACGCAGTATTTT.

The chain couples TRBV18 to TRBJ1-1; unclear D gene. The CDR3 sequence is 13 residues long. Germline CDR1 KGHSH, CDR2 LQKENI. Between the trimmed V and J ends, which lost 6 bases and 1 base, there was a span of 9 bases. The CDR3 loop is CASSGGPNTEAFF. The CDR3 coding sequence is TGTGCCAGCTCGGGTGGGCCGAACACTGAAGCTTTCTTT.

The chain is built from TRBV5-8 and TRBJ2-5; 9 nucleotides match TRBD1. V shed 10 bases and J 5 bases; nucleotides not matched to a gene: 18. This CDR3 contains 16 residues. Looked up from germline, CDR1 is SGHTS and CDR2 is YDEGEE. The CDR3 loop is CAGKGTGTDPRETQYF. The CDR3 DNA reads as TGTGCCGGCAAGGGGACAGGGACGGATCCCCGGGAGACCCAGTACTTC.

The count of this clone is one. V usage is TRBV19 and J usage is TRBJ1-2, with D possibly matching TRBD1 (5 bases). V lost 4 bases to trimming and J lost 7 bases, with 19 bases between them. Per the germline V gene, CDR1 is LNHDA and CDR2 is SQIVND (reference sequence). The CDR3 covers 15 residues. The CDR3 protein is CASSTTGGGRSGYTF. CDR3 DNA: TGTGCCAGTAGTACGACGGGGGGAGGCCGCAGTGGCTACACCTTC.

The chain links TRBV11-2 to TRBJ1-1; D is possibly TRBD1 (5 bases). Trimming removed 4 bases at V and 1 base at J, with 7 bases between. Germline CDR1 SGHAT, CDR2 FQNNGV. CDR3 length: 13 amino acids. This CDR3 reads CASSYTGNTEAFF. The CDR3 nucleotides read TGTGCCAGCAGCTACACAGGGAACACTGAAGCTTTCTTT.

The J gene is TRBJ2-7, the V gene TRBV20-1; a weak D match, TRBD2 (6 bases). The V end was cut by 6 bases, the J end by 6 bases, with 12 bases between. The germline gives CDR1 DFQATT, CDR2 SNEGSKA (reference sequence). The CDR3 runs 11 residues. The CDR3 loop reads CSARSSVEQYF. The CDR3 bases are TGCAGTGCGAGATCTAGCGTCGAGCAGTACTTC.